This paragraph reports one TCR beta chain. The entry originates in a study of blood T cell repertoires in COVID-19. The wider study: The United States, Italy and Spain were the sources of the acute and convalescent COVID-19 samples.

Clones were sequenced by immunoSEQ multiplex PCR, and TCRdb holds only the in-frame ones, with some missing. The table has over 250,000 clones, over 80% seen once. The age range of participants was about 18 to 100 years, with residence in about 25 US areas. What the recovered Cohort 3 donors had was two negative PCRs, clearance, or symptom resolution. The CDR3 has 22 residues. CDR1 and CDR2 from the germline V gene are KGHSH and LQKENI. The trim removed 2 bases at V and 0 bases at J, leaving 22 bases unmatched. J is TRBJ2-7 and V is TRBV18; TRBD2 matches 10 bases. Sequencing used PBMCs or T cells enriched from blood (not recorded which). This sequence originates from a woman under 30 who had recovered from COVID-19. The CDR3 sequence is CASSPDSCASGSRGTSSYEQYF. The CDR3 DNA reads as TGTGCCAGCTCACCAGATTCTTGTGCTAGCGGGAGTAGGGGGACCAGCTCCTACGAGCAGTACTTC.